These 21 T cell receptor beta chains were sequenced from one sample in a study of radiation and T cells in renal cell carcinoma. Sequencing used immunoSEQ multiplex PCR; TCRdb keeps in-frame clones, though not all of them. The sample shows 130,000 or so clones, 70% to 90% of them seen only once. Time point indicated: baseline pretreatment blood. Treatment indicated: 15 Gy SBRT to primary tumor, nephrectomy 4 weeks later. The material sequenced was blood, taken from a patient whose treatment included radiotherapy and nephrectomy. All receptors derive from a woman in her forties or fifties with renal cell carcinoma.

In DNA, the CDR3 is TGTGCCAGCAGCTCAAGTTTAGCCTACGAGCAGTACTTC. This codes for CASSSSLAYEQYF. The genes are TRBV7-9 and TRBJ2-7, with D uncertain. The CDR3 loop spans 13 amino acids. Trimming took 4 bases from V and 2 from J, leaving 9 bases between them. Germline loops: CDR1 SEHNR, CDR2 FQNEAQ (reference sequence). The full variable domain, in which reference TRBV7-9 and TRBJ2-7 provide the parts outside the CDR3, is DTGVSQNPRHKITKRGQNVTFRCDPISEHNRLYWYRQTLGQGPEFLTYFQNEAQLEKSRLLSDRFSAERPKGSFSTLEIQRTEQGDSAMYLCASSSSLAYEQYFGPGTRLTVT.

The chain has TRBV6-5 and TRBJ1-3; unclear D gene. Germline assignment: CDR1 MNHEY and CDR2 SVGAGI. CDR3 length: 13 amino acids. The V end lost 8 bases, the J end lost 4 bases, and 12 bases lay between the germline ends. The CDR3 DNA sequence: TGTGCCAGCGGCGCGGCGAGCGGAAACACCATATATTTT. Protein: CASGAASGNTIYF.

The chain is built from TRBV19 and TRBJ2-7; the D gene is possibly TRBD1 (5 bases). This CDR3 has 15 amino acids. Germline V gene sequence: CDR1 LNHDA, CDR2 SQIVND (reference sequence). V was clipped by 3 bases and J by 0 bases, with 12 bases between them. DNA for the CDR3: TGTGCCAGTAGTATGGCAGACAGCCACTCCTACGAGCAGTACTTC. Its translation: CASSMADSHSYEQYF.

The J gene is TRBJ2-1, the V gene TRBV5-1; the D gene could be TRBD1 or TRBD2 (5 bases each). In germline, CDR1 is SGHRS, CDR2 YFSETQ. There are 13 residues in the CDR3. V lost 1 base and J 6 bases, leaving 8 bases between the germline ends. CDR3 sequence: CASSLMRGNEQFF. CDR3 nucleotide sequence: TGCGCCAGCAGCTTGATGAGGGGCAATGAGCAGTTCTTC.

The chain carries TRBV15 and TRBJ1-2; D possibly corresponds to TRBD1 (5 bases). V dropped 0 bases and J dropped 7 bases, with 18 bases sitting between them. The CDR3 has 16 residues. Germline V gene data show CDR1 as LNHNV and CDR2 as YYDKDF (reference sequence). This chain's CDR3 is CATSRDKSAGRAGYTF. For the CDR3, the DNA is TGTGCCACCAGCAGAGATAAGTCGGCAGGGCGGGCTGGCTACACCTTC.

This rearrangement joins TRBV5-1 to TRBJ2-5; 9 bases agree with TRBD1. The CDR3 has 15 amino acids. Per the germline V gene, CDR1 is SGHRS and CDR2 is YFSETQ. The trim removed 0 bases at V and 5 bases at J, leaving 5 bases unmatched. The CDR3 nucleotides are TGCGCCAGCAGCTTGGATAACGGACAGGGGGAGACCCAGTACTTC. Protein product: CASSLDNGQGETQYF.

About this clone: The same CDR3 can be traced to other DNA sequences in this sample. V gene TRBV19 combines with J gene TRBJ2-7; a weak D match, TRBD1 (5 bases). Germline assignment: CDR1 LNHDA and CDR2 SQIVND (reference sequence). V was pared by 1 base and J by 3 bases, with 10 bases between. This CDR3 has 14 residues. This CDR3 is CASSIGQIHYEQYF. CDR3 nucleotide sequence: TGTGCCAGTAGTATAGGACAGATCCACTACGAGCAGTACTTC.

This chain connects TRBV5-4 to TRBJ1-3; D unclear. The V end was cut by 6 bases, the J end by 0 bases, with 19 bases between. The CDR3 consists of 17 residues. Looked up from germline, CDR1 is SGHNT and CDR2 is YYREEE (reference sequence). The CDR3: CASTSAGSQLSGNTIYF. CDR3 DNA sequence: TGTGCCAGCACCTCGGCCGGGAGCCAGCTCTCTGGAAACACCATATATTTT.

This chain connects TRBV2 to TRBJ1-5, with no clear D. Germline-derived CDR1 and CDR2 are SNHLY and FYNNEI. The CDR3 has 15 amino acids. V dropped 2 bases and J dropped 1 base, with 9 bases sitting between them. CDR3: CASSELIQSNQPQHF. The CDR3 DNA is TGTGCCAGCAGTGAATTGATACAAAGCAATCAGCCCCAGCATTTT.

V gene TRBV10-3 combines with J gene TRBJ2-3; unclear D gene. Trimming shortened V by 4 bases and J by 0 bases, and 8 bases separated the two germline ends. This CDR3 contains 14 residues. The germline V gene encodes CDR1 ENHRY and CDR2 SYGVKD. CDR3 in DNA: TGTGCCATCAGTGGGAAGGGCAGCACAGATACGCAGTATTTT. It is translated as CAISGKGSTDTQYF.

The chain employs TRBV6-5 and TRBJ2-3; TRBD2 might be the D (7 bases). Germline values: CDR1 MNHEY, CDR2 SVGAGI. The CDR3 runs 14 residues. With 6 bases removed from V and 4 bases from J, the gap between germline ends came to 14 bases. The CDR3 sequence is CASRGGQGADTQYF. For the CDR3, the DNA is TGTGCCAGCAGGGGGGGGCAGGGCGCAGATACGCAGTATTTT.

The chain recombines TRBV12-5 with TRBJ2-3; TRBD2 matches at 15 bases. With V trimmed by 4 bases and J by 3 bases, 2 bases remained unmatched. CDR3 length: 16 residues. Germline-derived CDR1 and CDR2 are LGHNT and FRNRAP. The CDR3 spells CASGSGLAGGTDTQYF. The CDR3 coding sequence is TGTGCTAGTGGTTCGGGACTAGCGGGGGGAACAGATACGCAGTATTTT.

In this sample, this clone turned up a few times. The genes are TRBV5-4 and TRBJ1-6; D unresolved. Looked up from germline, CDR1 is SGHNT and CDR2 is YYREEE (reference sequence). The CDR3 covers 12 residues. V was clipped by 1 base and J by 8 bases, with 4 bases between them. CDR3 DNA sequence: TGTGCCAGCAGCTTGAGGGATTCACCCCTCCACTTT. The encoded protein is CASSLRDSPLHF.

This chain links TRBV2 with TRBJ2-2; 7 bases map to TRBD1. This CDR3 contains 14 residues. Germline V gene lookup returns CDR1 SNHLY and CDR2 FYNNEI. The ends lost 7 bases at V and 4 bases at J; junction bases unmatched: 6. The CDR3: CASKTGAITGELFF. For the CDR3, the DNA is TGTGCCAGCAAAACAGGGGCCATCACCGGGGAGCTGTTTTTT. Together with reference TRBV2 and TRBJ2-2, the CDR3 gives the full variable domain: EPEVTQTPSHQVTQMGQEVILRCVPISNHLYFYWYRQILGQKVEFLVSFYNNEISEKSEIFDDQFSVERPDGSNFTLKIRSTKLEDSAMYFCASKTGAITGELFFGEGSRLTVL.

The DNA of the CDR3 is TGCGCCAGCAGTGAGGACCCGAACACTGAAGCTTTCTTT. It specifies CASSEDPNTEAFF. The chain uses TRBV10-2 and TRBJ1-1; D is undetermined. The CDR3 has 13 residues. CDR1 and CDR2 (germline): WSHSY, SAAADI. V lost 2 bases and J 1 base, leaving 5 bases between the germline ends.

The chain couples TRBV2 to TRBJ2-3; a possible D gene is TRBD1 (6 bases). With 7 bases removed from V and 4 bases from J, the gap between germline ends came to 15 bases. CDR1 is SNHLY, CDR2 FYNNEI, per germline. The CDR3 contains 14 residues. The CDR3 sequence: CASNYGAGADTQYF. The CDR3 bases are TGTGCCAGCAACTATGGGGCAGGGGCAGATACGCAGTATTTT.

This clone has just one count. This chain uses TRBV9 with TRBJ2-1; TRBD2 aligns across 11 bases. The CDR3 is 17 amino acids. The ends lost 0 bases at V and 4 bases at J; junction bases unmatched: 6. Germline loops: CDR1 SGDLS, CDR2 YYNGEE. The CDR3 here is CASSVGDSGRGYNEQFF. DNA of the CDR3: TGTGCCAGCAGCGTAGGGGATAGCGGGAGGGGTTACAATGAGCAGTTCTTC.

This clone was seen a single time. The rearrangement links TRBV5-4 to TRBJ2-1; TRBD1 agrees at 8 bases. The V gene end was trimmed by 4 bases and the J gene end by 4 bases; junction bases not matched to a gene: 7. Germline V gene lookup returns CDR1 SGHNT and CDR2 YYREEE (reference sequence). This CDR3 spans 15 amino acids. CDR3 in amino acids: CASSGDRGKYNEQFF. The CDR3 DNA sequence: TGTGCCAGCAGCGGAGACAGGGGCAAATACAATGAGCAGTTCTTC.

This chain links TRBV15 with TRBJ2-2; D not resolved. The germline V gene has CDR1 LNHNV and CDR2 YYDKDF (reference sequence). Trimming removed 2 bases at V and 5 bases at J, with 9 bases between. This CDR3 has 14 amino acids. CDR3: CATSRSLDTGELFF. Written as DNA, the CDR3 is TGTGCCACCAGCAGATCCTTGGATACCGGGGAGCTGTTTTTT.

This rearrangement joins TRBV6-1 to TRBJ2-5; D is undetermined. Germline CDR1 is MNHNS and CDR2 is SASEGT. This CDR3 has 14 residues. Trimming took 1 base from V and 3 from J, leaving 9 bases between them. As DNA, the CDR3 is TGTGCCAGCAGTGAAGGGGTAGGGAAAGAGACCCAGTACTTC. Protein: CASSEGVGKETQYF.

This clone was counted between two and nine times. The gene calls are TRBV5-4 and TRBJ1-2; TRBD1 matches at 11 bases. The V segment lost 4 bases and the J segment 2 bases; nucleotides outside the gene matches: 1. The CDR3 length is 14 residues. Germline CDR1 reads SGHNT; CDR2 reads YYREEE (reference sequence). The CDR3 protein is CASSRTGGNYGYTF. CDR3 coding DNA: TGTGCCAGCAGCCGGACAGGGGGCAACTATGGCTACACCTTC.